This T cell receptor beta chain comes out of a study of OX40 agonist ivuxolimab in advanced cancers. On the study more broadly: It was ivuxolimab, an agonistic anti-OX40 (CD134) antibody, that patients were treated with. The diagnoses of dose-escalation patients were hepatocellular carcinoma, melanoma, renal cell or head and neck cancer. Having had anti-PD-1, anti-PD-L1 or anti-CTLA-4 therapy before was allowed, and around 44% had some. Whole-study results and caveats: Some nonresponders additionally presented with little normalized T-cell clonal expansion.

The CDR3 sequence is 13 residues long. V was trimmed by 10 bases and J by 1 base, leaving 13 bases between them. Germline V gene sequence: CDR1 MNHEY, CDR2 SMNVEV (reference sequence). Comment on this clone: Its matching antigen is unknown.

The method was immunoSEQ multiplex PCR; TCRdb's version includes in-frame clones alone and lacks a portion of them. The data contain about 49,000 clones, around 85% of them singletons. The input for sequencing was CD4+ or CD8+ T cells sorted from blood, taken in a trial of the OX40 agonist ivuxolimab. The receptor's source is an adult with an advanced solid tumor such as melanoma, head and neck, liver or kidney cancer. The gene calls are TRBV27 and TRBJ1-1, with a possible D match to TRBD1 (5 bases). CDR3 protein: CATSTAWNTEAFF. The CDR3 region has the DNA TGTGCCACCTCGACAGCCTGGAACACTGAAGCTTTCTTT.